These T cell receptor beta chains were read from a single sample in a study of T-cell reconstitution after alpha-beta-depleted transplantation in children. TCRdb analysed the PCR reads with MiXCR anew, one entry per CDR3 protein. The data contain about 980,000 distinct CDR3 sequences, roughly 29% of them singletons. The specimen comprised PBMCs, mostly from graft donor cells, sampled 360 days after TCRalphabeta/CD19-depleted stem cell transplant. The receptor source for this set is a boy under three years old who had a stem cell transplant for SCID, so the T cells may come from the graft donor. The conserved cysteine and the conserved F or W are not part of the CDR3 here. A D gene is named only where the DNA matches it firmly.

D,J,V,CDR3
.,TRBJ2-1,TRBV11-2,ASSPPLEDEQF
.,TRBJ2-7,TRBV20-1,SARFKGSSYEQY
.,TRBJ2-3,TRBV6-2/TRBV6-3,ASSPSWVGSRDTQY
.,TRBJ2-2,TRBV7-2,ASSFGLHTGELF
.,TRBJ1-1,TRBV6-2/TRBV6-3,HRPGPNREMNTEAF
TRBD1,TRBJ2-1,TRBV25-1,ASSERDRGYNEQF
TRBD1,TRBJ2-1,TRBV29-1,SVAGQLNNEQF
.,TRBJ1-1,TRBV12-3/TRBV12-4,ASRKRNTEAF
.,TRBJ2-1,TRBV12-3/TRBV12-4,ASSALGSVPDEQF
.,TRBJ2-7,TRBV10-2,ASSDVISPLLYEQY
.,TRBJ1-2,TRBV24-1,ATSDANRAGYT
.,TRBJ1-5,TRBV27,ASREGTIGGNQPQH
.,TRBJ2-1,TRBV27,ASRARDISYNEQF
.,TRBJ2-6,TRBV6-5,ASSSGGTGANVLT
TRBD2,TRBJ2-3,TRBV7-8,ASSPLAGDTQY
.,TRBJ1-2,TRBV7-6,ASSPVGYGYT
.,TRBJ1-1,TRBV20-1,SVPVRGNTEAF
.,TRBJ1-5,TRBV12-3/TRBV12-4,ASSLESSIYSNQPQH
.,TRBJ2-5,TRBV4-1,ASSQGWGTQETQY
TRBD1,TRBJ2-7,TRBV7-8,ASSLVNRDRSYEQY
.,TRBJ1-2,TRBV6-6,ASSLYNYGYT
.,TRBJ2-3,TRBV7-2,ASSPSRQVGTDTQY
TRBD2,TRBJ2-5,TRBV18,ASSPSGGLQETQY
TRBD2,TRBJ2-3,TRBV29-1,SVVGTNREGETTDTQY
.,TRBJ2-1,TRBV29-1,SVETSNTYNEQF
.,TRBJ2-7,TRBV29-1,SVEDRAAEQY
.,TRBJ1-5,TRBV19,ASSMWINQPQH
.,TRBJ1-2,TRBV6-1,ASSEEGNGYT
.,TRBJ2-2,TRBV4-1,ASSPYSRRANTGELF
.,TRBJ2-7,TRBV4-1,ASSQVPLGPGPAIYEQY
TRBD2,TRBJ2-7,TRBV27,ASSSTSGGEQY
.,TRBJ2-2,TRBV10-3,ATKTSGGTGELF
TRBD1,TRBJ1-5,TRBV6-1,ASSPRTGDLRNQPQH
TRBD1,TRBJ2-3,TRBV5-1,ASSWTTGMTDTQY
TRBD1,TRBJ2-2,TRBV5-1,ASSLGRGPKELF
TRBD1,TRBJ2-7,TRBV6-2/TRBV6-3,ASRRTGTGEFEQY
TRBD1,TRBJ2-5,TRBV3-1,ASSQDGTGWQETQY
.,TRBJ2-1,TRBV11-2,ASSLGRAGANEQF
.,TRBJ2-5,TRBV6-5,ASSYPLGTQY
.,TRBJ1-5,TRBV7-8,ASSGQQGGQPQH
TRBD1,TRBJ2-7,TRBV5-1,ASSNSGTETYEQY
TRBD1,TRBJ1-2,TRBV28,ASSFSDRGLYGYT
TRBD1,TRBJ1-1,TRBV5-1,ASSPGVGQPNTEAF
.,TRBJ2-1,TRBV4-1,ASSHPQGYNEQF
.,TRBJ2-1,TRBV20-1,SASQGEDNEQF